One sample yielded the 8 T cell receptor beta chains listed below, sequenced in a study of human T cells and chemical hapten exposure. Regarding time point: patch test 1, 2 weeks after DPC sensitization. This sample's treatment: therapeutic diphenylcyclopropenone sensitization with weekly scalp DPC. TCRdb used MiXCR to reprocess the RACE reads, holding one entry per CDR3 protein. The sample contains 300,000 to 350,000 distinct CDR3 sequences, under 9% of which appear only once. The sample was whole blood, taken in connection with sensitization to the hapten diphenylcyclopropenone (DPC). The receptor set was obtained from a woman under 30 with alopecia areata. Some clones in this sample may be carry-over from other donors' samples.

The chain joins TRBV5-6 to TRBJ1-2, with 7 nucleotides matching TRBD1. Germline CDR1 and CDR2: SGHDT and YYEEEE. The trim removed 0 bases at V and 1 base at J, leaving 3 bases unmatched. The CDR3 totals 15 residues. The CDR3 here is CASSLEQGLNYGYTF. In DNA form, the CDR3 reads TGTGCCAGCAGCTTGGAACAGGGGCTTAACTATGGCTACACCTTC.

This clonotype was counted a few times. The chain recombines TRBV5-1 with TRBJ2-1, with 12 bases matching TRBD2. The CDR3 spans 15 residues. Trimming took 2 bases from V and 9 from J; bases not matched to a gene: 6. Looked up from germline, CDR1 is SGHRS and CDR2 is YFSETQ. CDR3 region: CASSFRLAGVTEQFF. CDR3 DNA: TGCGCCAGCAGCTTCAGACTAGCGGGGGTCACTGAGCAGTTCTTC.

This clonotype was counted a few times. V is TRBV7-8 and J is TRBJ2-3; D is unresolved. Trimming cost V 2 bases and J 2 bases, with 11 bases left between them. The CDR3 is made up of 15 amino acids. Germline V gene lookup returns CDR1 SGHVS and CDR2 FQNEAQ. CDR3 in DNA: TGTGCCAGCAGCTTAATCGGACCTCCCACAGATACGCAGTATTTT. This translates into CASSLIGPPTDTQYF.

In its sample, this clonotype was seen many times. The chain carries TRBV5-1 and TRBJ1-1; D not resolved. CDR1 is SGHRS, CDR2 YFSETQ, per germline. The CDR3 contains 14 residues. V was shortened by 0 bases and J by 3 bases, with 9 bases between the two germline ends. This CDR3 is CASSLAGRDTEAFF. Here the CDR3 DNA reads TGCGCCAGCAGCTTGGCCGGAAGGGACACTGAAGCTTTCTTT.

In this sample, this clonotype turned up a few times. V is TRBV7-2 and J is TRBJ2-1; 12 bases align to TRBD2. Germline CDR1 reads SGHTA; CDR2 reads FQGNSA. CDR3 size: 15 residues. With 5 bases clipped from V and 7 bases from J, the junction kept 6 bases outside the gene matches. CDR3 sequence: CASSHRLAGVNEQFF. The DNA of the CDR3 is TGTGCCAGCAGCCACCGACTAGCGGGGGTAAATGAGCAGTTCTTC.

This clonotype was observed a handful of times. This chain connects TRBV7-2 to TRBJ1-4; D might be TRBD1 (5 bases). V dropped 4 bases and J dropped 8 bases, with 14 bases sitting between them. The CDR3 spans 14 residues. Germline-derived CDR1 and CDR2 are SGHTA and FQGNSA. CDR3 amino acids: CASSYRNRGEKLFF. As DNA, the CDR3 is TGTGCCAGCAGCTACAGAAACCGGGGGGAAAAACTGTTTTTT.

Many counts were recorded for this clonotype. V usage is TRBV6-5 and J usage is TRBJ2-3, with TRBD1 matching 8 bases. The CDR3 runs 14 residues. From germline, CDR1 is MNHEY and CDR2 SVGAGI. V lost 2 bases and J lost 7; bases outside the gene matches: 5. This chain's CDR3 is CASSYPGGPNTQYF. As DNA, the CDR3 is TGTGCCAGCAGTTACCCAGGGGGCCCGAATACGCAGTATTTT.

The gene calls are TRBV5-1 and TRBJ2-5; TRBD2 agrees at 7 bases. The CDR3 extends over 16 amino acids. Germline loops: CDR1 SGHRS, CDR2 YFSETQ. The junction had 6 bases not matched to a gene; V was cut back by 0 bases and J by 1 base. The DNA of the CDR3 is TGCGCCAGCAGCTTGGAGGGGCGGGGGACCCAAGAGACCCAGTACTTC. It specifies CASSLEGRGTQETQYF.